The rows below give T cell receptor beta chains drawn from one sample of a study of blood T cell repertoires in COVID-19. Measured with immunoSEQ multiplex PCR; TCRdb has only the in-frame clones, and not every one. The data hold 95,000 to 110,000 clones, with 70% to 90% observed a single time. Sample: peripheral blood. These receptors came from a man aged 40-55 years with active or convalescent COVID-19. CDR3s include the opening cysteine and the closing phenylalanine or tryptophan. D genes are given only for firm matches. The listing skips clone size in some rows; elsewhere it reads once, few, many or a size class.

D	V	J	size	DNA	CDR3
TRBD1	TRBV11-2	TRBJ2-2	NA	TGTGCCAGCAGCCCCGGGACAGGGAAGAAAGGGGAGCTGTTTTTT	CASSPGTGKKGELFF
NA	TRBV7-2	TRBJ1-1	NA	TGTGCCAGCAGCCCCGGGGGAGGGATGAACACTGAAGCTTTCTTT	CASSPGGGMNTEAFF
TRBD1	TRBV24-1	TRBJ1-6	NA	TGTGCCACCAGTGATCCGGGACAGGGGGCTGGGTCACCCCTCCACTTT	CATSDPGQGAGSPLHF
TRBD2	TRBV5-1	TRBJ2-1	once	TGCGCCAGCAGCTCTAGGAGTAGCGGGAGAGTGGGATACAATGAGCAGTTCTTC	CASSSRSSGRVGYNEQFF
NA	TRBV28	TRBJ1-4	NA	TGTGCCAGCGGAAGGACAGCCAATGAAAAACTGTTTTTT	CASGRTANEKLFF
NA	TRBV7-9	TRBJ2-1	NA	TGTGCCAGCAGCCCCAAAGGGGGAGCCTACAATGAGCAGTTCTTC	CASSPKGGAYNEQFF
TRBD2	TRBV3-1/TRBV3-2	TRBJ2-1	NA	TGTGCCAGCAGCCTCGGGACTAGCGGGAGGTGGAATGAGCAGTTCTTC	CASSLGTSGRWNEQFF
NA	TRBV12-5	TRBJ1-2	NA	TGTGCTAGTGGTTTGTGGCCCGAATCGTATGGCTACACCTTC	CASGLWPESYGYTF
TRBD2	TRBV19	TRBJ2-3	NA	TGTGCCAGTAGTATAGATACCCTAGCGGCTAGCACAGATACGCAGTATTTT	CASSIDTLAASTDTQYF
NA	TRBV19	TRBJ2-4	NA	TGTGCCAGTAGTACCCCACTAGCCAAAAACATTCAGTACTTC	CASSTPLAKNIQYF
NA	TRBV29-1	TRBJ2-5	NA	TGCAGCTCAGCAGGATCGGGGGTAGAGACCCAGTACTTC	CSSAGSGVETQYF
NA	TRBV19	TRBJ2-2	NA	TGTGCCAGTAGTAGGGAGTCCAGCTTCACCGGGGAGCTGTTTTTT	CASSRESSFTGELFF
TRBD1	TRBV9	TRBJ2-7	NA	TGTGCCAGCAGTGGAACGGACAGGACTTACGAGCAGTACTTC	CASSGTDRTYEQYF
TRBD1	TRBV9	TRBJ1-2	NA	TGTGCCAGCGGAGGGACAGGGGGGAACTATGGCTACACCTTC	CASGGTGGNYGYTF
NA	TRBV21-1	TRBJ2-7	NA	TGTGCCAGCAGCACATACGAGCAGTACTTC	CASSTYEQYF
TRBD2	TRBV5-1	TRBJ2-2	NA	TGCGCCAGCAGCTTAGCGGGACGGGTCACCGGGGAGCTGTTTTTT	CASSLAGRVTGELFF
NA	TRBV18	TRBJ2-1	NA	TGTGCCAGCTCACCACTGGGCGGGACTGAGCAGTTCTTC	CASSPLGGTEQFF
NA	TRBV12-3/TRBV12-4	TRBJ1-2	NA	TGTGCCAGCAGTTTTCGTACAGGACATGGCTACACCTTC	CASSFRTGHGYTF
NA	TRBV30	TRBJ1-2	NA	TGTGCCTGGACCCCTGTGGCAGGGGTCTATGGCTACACCTTC	CAWTPVAGVYGYTF
NA	TRBV7-2	TRBJ1-1	NA	TGTGCCAGCAGGATGCAGGAGAACACTGAAGCTTTCTTT	CASRMQENTEAFF
NA	TRBV19	TRBJ2-1	NA	TGTGCCAGTAGTATTCAGTACAATGAGCAGTTCTTC	CASSIQYNEQFF
TRBD1	TRBV28	TRBJ2-2	NA	TGTGCCAGCAGTTTATTAGGGGACAGCGCGAACACCGGGGAGCTGTTTTTT	CASSLLGDSANTGELFF
TRBD1	TRBV5-1	TRBJ1-4	once	TGCGCCAGCAGCTTCTACGGGACAGGGAGCGGAAAACTGTTTTTT	CASSFYGTGSGKLFF
TRBD1	TRBV18	TRBJ1-2	NA	TGTGCCAGCTCGGCGGTTTCCGGGGACAGGGGATCTAACTATGGCTACACCTTC	CASSAVSGDRGSNYGYTF
NA	TRBV7-9	TRBJ1-6	once	TGTGCCAGCAGCCCTCGGGATAATTCACCCCTCCACTTT	CASSPRDNSPLHF
NA	TRBV29-1	TRBJ1-2	NA	TGCAGCGTAAACCGGGACACGGCCTATGGCTACACCTTC	CSVNRDTAYGYTF
NA	TRBV6-1	TRBJ1-4	NA	TGTGCCAGCAGTGACAGGGGTACTAATGAAAAACTGTTTTTT	CASSDRGTNEKLFF
TRBD1	TRBV7-9	TRBJ2-5	once	TGTGCCAGCAGCTTAGCCGAGGACAGGGCTGCCGCAGAGACCCAGTACTTC	CASSLAEDRAAAETQYF
TRBD1	TRBV2	TRBJ2-2	NA	TGTGCCAGCACTAAACAGGGGGGCACCGGGGAGCTGTTTTTT	CASTKQGGTGELFF
TRBD2	TRBV18	TRBJ2-2	NA	TGTGCCAGCTCACCACGAGTCGGACTAGCGGAGCTTACGAACACCGGGGAGCTGTTTTTT	CASSPRVGLAELTNTGELFF